One sample yielded the 25 T cell receptor beta chains listed below, sequenced in a study of blood T cell repertoires in COVID-19. Libraries were prepared by immunoSEQ multiplex PCR; TCRdb keeps only in-frame clonotypes and omits some of them. The sample has approximately 150,000 clones, over 80% seen once. Input material: peripheral blood. These receptors were obtained from a woman aged 50 to 60 with acute or convalescent COVID-19.

The chain uses TRBV7-9 and TRBJ2-2; 8 bases are a match to TRBD1. This CDR3 contains 15 residues. The V gene's germline CDR1 is SEHNR and CDR2 FQNEAQ (reference sequence). V dropped 5 bases and J dropped 4; count of bases not matched to a gene: 6. CDR3 amino acids: CASSLRQGSTGELFF. The CDR3 nucleotides are TGTGCCAGCAGCCTAAGACAGGGGAGCACCGGGGAGCTGTTTTTT.

V gene TRBV28 combines with J gene TRBJ2-7, with TRBD2 identical over 7 bases. The CDR3 length is 15 residues. From germline, CDR1 is MDHEN and CDR2 SYDVKM. Trimming at V came to 6 bases and at J to 7 bases, leaving 15 bases not matched to a gene. The CDR3 reads CASSPGGSAQKEQYF. The DNA of the CDR3 is TGTGCCAGCAGCCCAGGCGGGAGTGCGCAGAAAGAGCAGTACTTC.

The V and J genes are TRBV13 and TRBJ2-1; TRBD2 agrees at 10 bases. With V trimmed by 5 bases and J by 7 bases, 11 bases remained unmatched. This CDR3 is built from 16 residues. The germline V gene has CDR1 PRHDT and CDR2 FYEKMQ (reference sequence). This chain's CDR3 is CASSERTSGLLNEQFF. The DNA for the CDR3 is TGTGCCAGCAGCGAAAGGACTAGCGGACTGTTAAATGAGCAGTTCTTC.

The CDR3 nucleotides are TGTGCCAGGGGGGGGCCGAGCACAGATACGCAGTATTTT. It specifies CARGGPSTDTQYF. V and J are TRBV2 and TRBJ2-3, with D possibly TRBD2 on 7 matching bases. Germline V CDR1 and CDR2: SNHLY, FYNNEI. The V and J ends lost 9 bases and 0 bases respectively, with 10 bases between them. CDR3 length equals 13 residues.

This clone was counted a single time. V usage is TRBV7-8 and J usage is TRBJ2-7, with a weak D call TRBD2 (6 bases). This CDR3 spans 15 amino acids. Trimming took off 5 bases at V and 5 bases at J, with 19 bases between the two ends. The germline gives CDR1 SGHVS, CDR2 FQNEAQ. This CDR3 is CASSLGAAGRHEQYF. CDR3 DNA sequence: TGTGCCAGCAGCCTAGGAGCGGCGGGGCGGCACGAGCAGTACTTC.

The chain joins TRBV4-2 to TRBJ1-6; 7 nucleotides agree with TRBD1. Trimming cost V 0 bases and J 10 bases; bases outside gene matches: 6. The CDR3 has 15 residues. Germline CDR1 LGHNA, CDR2 YNFKEQ. In DNA, the CDR3 is TGTGCCAGCAGCCAAGACCTTGCAGGGGGATCACCCCTCCACTTT. Translation gives CASSQDLAGGSPLHF.

This clone has only one observation. This rearrangement joins TRBV18 to TRBJ2-1; 9 bases are shared with TRBD2. CDR1 is KGHSH and CDR2 is LQKENI in the germline V gene. The CDR3 runs 14 residues. V dropped 4 bases and J dropped 5; count of bases not matched to a gene: 3. CDR3 amino acids: CASSHLAGNNEQFF. CDR3 sequence (DNA): TGTGCCAGCTCACACCTAGCGGGGAACAATGAGCAGTTCTTC.

CDR3 loop: CASSADRGQTEAFF. The CDR3 DNA reads TGCGCCAGCAGCGCGGACAGGGGGCAAACTGAAGCTTTCTTT. The gene calls are TRBV5-1 and TRBJ1-1, with 11 bases that match TRBD1. Trimming cost V 4 bases and J 5 bases; bases outside gene matches: 4. Germline assignment: CDR1 SGHRS and CDR2 YFSETQ. This CDR3 region has 14 residues. The full variable domain, completed using reference TRBV5-1 and TRBJ1-1, is KAGVTQTPRYLIKTRGQQVTLSCSPISGHRSVSWYQQTPGQGLQFLFEYFSETQRNKGNFPGRFSGRQFSNSRSEMNVSTLELGDSALYLCASSADRGQTEAFFGQGTRLTVV.

Remarks on this clone: Different DNA sequences within this sample yield the same CDR3. The chain couples TRBV5-1 to TRBJ1-4; 10 bases map to TRBD1. The length of the CDR3 is 14 residues. Germline V gene data show CDR1 as SGHRS and CDR2 as YFSETQ. V shed 4 bases and J 6 bases; nucleotides not matched to a gene: 3. CDR3 nucleotides: TGCGCCAGCAGCCCCGGACAGGGGGATGAAAAACTGTTTTTT. Translated: CASSPGQGDEKLFF.

The genes are TRBV12-3 or TRBV12-4 and TRBJ2-2; D gene uncertain. Deletions cut 6 bases from V and 2 bases from J, with 4 bases between. This CDR3 contains 12 residues. This CDR3 is CASRQNTGELFF. In nucleotides, the CDR3 is TGTGCCAGCAGACAAAACACCGGGGAGCTGTTTTTT.

Concerning this clone itself: Other DNA sequences within the sample encode an identical CDR3. The rearrangement links TRBV7-3 to TRBJ1-1; maybe TRBD1 (5 bases). The CDR3 has 13 residues. The V end was cut by 4 bases, the J end by 1 base, with 7 bases between. Germline lookup yields CDR1 SGHTA and CDR2 FQGTGA. CDR3 bases: TGTGCCAGCAGCTCAGACAGGAACACTGAAGCTTTCTTT. Protein: CASSSDRNTEAFF.

The genes are TRBV5-4 and TRBJ2-2; possibly TRBD2 for D (6 bases). Trimming pared 2 bases from V and 1 base from J, leaving 9 bases between. The CDR3 is 15 residues long. Looked up from germline, CDR1 is SGHNT and CDR2 is YYREEE (reference sequence). The CDR3, as DNA: TGTGCCAGCAGCTTTGGGGGGAGGAACACCGGGGAGCTGTTTTTT. Protein product: CASSFGGRNTGELFF. The full variable domain, rest sourced from reference TRBV5-4 and TRBJ2-2, is ETGVTQSPTHLIKTRGQQVTLRCSSQSGHNTVSWYQQALGQGPQFIFQYYREEENGRGNFPPRFSGLQFPNYSSELNVNALELDDSALYLCASSFGGRNTGELFFGEGSRLTVL.

The genes are TRBV19 and TRBJ1-1, with 7 positions matching TRBD1. This CDR3 is 18 amino acids long. Germline-derived CDR1 and CDR2 are LNHDA and SQIVND (reference sequence). V was clipped by 0 bases and J by 0 bases; unmatched bases: 10. The CDR3 DNA reads as TGTGCCAGTAGTATAGATTCGAGGGGGCTCGGGATGAACACTGAAGCTTTCTTT. Its translation: CASSIDSRGLGMNTEAFF. The full variable domain, rest sourced from reference TRBV19 and TRBJ1-1, is DGGITQSPKYLFRKEGQNVTLSCEQNLNHDAMYWYRQDPGQGLRLIYYSQIVNDFQKGDIAEGYSVSREKKESFPLTVTSAQKNPTAFYLCASSIDSRGLGMNTEAFFGQGTRLTVV.

This chain uses TRBV27 with TRBJ2-5, with 9 bases identical to TRBD1. Germline V gene data show CDR1 as MNHEY and CDR2 as SMNVEV (reference sequence). CDR3 length equals 14 residues. The V gene end was trimmed by 6 bases and the J gene end by 5 bases; junction bases not matched to a gene: 7. The DNA of the CDR3 is TGTGCCAGCAGCCGGACAGGGGTGTTCGAGACCCAGTACTTC. Residues: CASSRTGVFETQYF.

This chain connects TRBV5-1 to TRBJ1-1; the D gene is possibly TRBD1 (6 bases). The CDR3 is 14 residues long. Germline assignment: CDR1 SGHRS and CDR2 YFSETQ. Trimming removed 6 bases at V and 3 bases at J, with 15 bases between. The CDR3 DNA sequence: TGCGCCAGCAAAGGGGGGGGCCTCCACACTGAAGCTTTCTTT. This codes for CASKGGGLHTEAFF.

This clone was observed a few times. This rearrangement joins TRBV7-9 to TRBJ2-3, with 7 bases fitting TRBD2. The CDR3 consists of 14 residues. Trimming removed 3 bases from V and 5 bases from J; junction bases left unmatched: 5. The germline gives CDR1 SEHNR, CDR2 FQNEAQ (reference sequence). The CDR3 sequence: CASSFGLVVDTQYF. DNA for the CDR3: TGTGCCAGCAGCTTCGGACTAGTGGTAGATACGCAGTATTTT.

This chain links TRBV5-1 with TRBJ2-1; D is perhaps TRBD2 (5 bases). Trimming left V 5 bases short and J 2 bases short, with 14 bases between. CDR3 length equals 15 residues. Germline CDR1 reads SGHRS; CDR2 reads YFSETQ. The CDR3 is CASSPSGATYNEQFF. CDR3 in DNA: TGCGCCAGCAGTCCCAGCGGAGCAACCTACAATGAGCAGTTCTTC.

The chain recombines TRBV27 with TRBJ2-1; tentatively, D is TRBD1 (5 bases). The CDR3 extends over 12 amino acids. Germline lookup yields CDR1 MNHEY and CDR2 SMNVEV (reference sequence). V gave up 6 bases and J gave up 3 bases, with 6 bases separating them. The CDR3 region has the DNA TGTGCCAGCAGAGGGGTCTACAATGAGCAGTTCTTC. This encodes CASRGVYNEQFF.

This chain connects TRBV7-9 to TRBJ1-1; 8 nucleotides match TRBD1. The CDR3 length is 15 residues. V was clipped by 4 bases and J by 3 bases; unmatched bases: 7. CDR1 SEHNR and CDR2 FQNEAQ come from the germline V gene (reference sequence). The CDR3: CASSSPARGHTEAFF. As DNA, the CDR3 is TGTGCCAGCAGCTCCCCGGCCAGGGGGCACACTGAAGCTTTCTTT.

This chain uses TRBV2 with TRBJ2-7; TRBD1 matches at 11 bases. The CDR3 contains 14 residues. CDR1 is SNHLY and CDR2 is FYNNEI in the germline V gene. V lost 6 bases to trimming and J lost 2 bases; unmatched junction nucleotides: 3. The CDR3 protein is CASRPGQGAYEQYF. DNA of the CDR3: TGTGCCAGCAGGCCGGGACAGGGGGCCTACGAGCAGTACTTC.

The genes are TRBV29-1 and TRBJ1-3; D is undetermined. Looked up from germline, CDR1 is SQVTM and CDR2 is ANQGSEA. The CDR3 consists of 14 residues. V was shortened by 6 bases and J by 0 bases, with 12 bases between the two germline ends. The CDR3 nucleotides read TGCAGCGTCGCCCCGGGTGGCTCTGGAAACACCATATATTTT. Amino acids: CSVAPGGSGNTIYF.

This sequence joins TRBV9 and TRBJ1-2, with 8 bases that match TRBD1. The CDR3 has 15 residues. The V and J ends lost 3 bases and 2 bases, in that order; junction bases with no gene match: 6. The germline CDR1 and CDR2 sequences are SGDLS and YYNGEE. Here the CDR3 reads CASSAGQGFNYGYTF. The CDR3 coding sequence is TGTGCCAGCAGCGCCGGACAGGGATTCAACTATGGCTACACCTTC.

This chain uses TRBV27 with TRBJ2-7; 8 positions match TRBD2. The germline gives CDR1 MNHEY, CDR2 SMNVEV (reference sequence). The CDR3 extends over 16 amino acids. After removal of 7 bases from V and 2 bases from J, the junction contained 13 bases not matched to a gene. Here the CDR3 reads CASTTREGLLTYEQYF. Written as DNA, the CDR3 is TGTGCCAGCACTACCCGGGAGGGCTTACTCACCTACGAGCAGTACTTC.

This chain connects TRBV7-2 to TRBJ1-1; 9 bases agree with TRBD1. The J segment lost 3 bases and the V segment lost 5 bases, leaving 4 bases of the junction unmatched. Per the germline V gene, CDR1 is SGHTA and CDR2 is FQGNSA. This CDR3 is built from 14 residues. The CDR3, as DNA: TGTGCCAGCAGCGTACAGGGGGCGGACACTGAAGCTTTCTTT. Translated, it gives CASSVQGADTEAFF.

This clone was seen a handful of times. The chain recombines TRBV5-1 with TRBJ1-2; no clear D gene. The CDR3 length is 15 residues. The germline CDR1 and CDR2 sequences are SGHRS and YFSETQ. V lost 0 bases to trimming and J lost 2 bases, with 11 bases between them. The chain's CDR3 is CASSLVAGMNYGYTF. Written as DNA, the CDR3 is TGCGCCAGCAGCTTGGTGGCGGGTATGAACTATGGCTACACCTTC.